A few counts support the clone carrying this TCR beta chain. Each CDR3 protein gets one entry after TCRdb re-called the 5' RACE reads with MiXCR. The sample shows 400,000 to 450,000 distinct CDR3 sequences, roughly 17% of them seen only once. This sample was taken from a study of T-cell memory formation after mild COVID-19. CDR3 length equals 14 residues. Germline V gene lookup returns CDR1 MNHEY and CDR2 SVGAGI. Trimming cost V 6 bases and J 4 bases; bases outside gene matches: 5. Sequenced: PBMCs or a T cell subset sorted from them (not recorded which). This receptor was obtained from a young man who had mild COVID-19 (a few samples of this study predate the infection). Cell type and time point are not known. The V gene is TRBV6-5, the J gene TRBJ2-2; TRBD1 agrees at 7 bases. The CDR3 nucleotides read TGTGCCAGCAGACGACAGGGCAGCACCGGGGAGCTGTTTTTT. Encoded protein: CASRRQGSTGELFF.